The subject of this entry is one T cell receptor (beta chain). Its antigen is not identified. Sequencing was performed with immunoSEQ multiplex PCR; in TCRdb, only in-frame clones are kept and a portion is missing. Of 90,000 to 130,000 clones listed, 80% to 90% are singletons. The data belong to a study of PD-1 blockade in classical Hodgkin lymphoma. On the study more broadly: Each patient was given nivolumab 3 mg/kg through a vein every 2 weeks. General study points: Unlike CD8+ TCR diversity, which did not rise significantly by C4D1, CD4+ TCR diversity did. Patients excluded were those beginning nivolumab under 1 year after ASCT.

In every patient, relapse followed autologous stem cell transplantation, while exposure to brentuximab vedotin differed. Deletions cut 2 bases from V and 4 bases from J, with 12 bases between. The CDR3 is 14 amino acids. Germline V gene lookup returns CDR1 SQVTM and CDR2 ANQGSEA. The sequencing here drew on peripheral blood mononuclear cells (PBMCs), taken before the second cycle of nivolumab. The TCR sequence derives from a human donor with classical Hodgkin lymphoma. V gene TRBV29-1 combines with J gene TRBJ2-1; tentative D call: TRBD1 (5 bases). The CDR3 spells CSVELGRKYNEQFF. The CDR3 DNA reads as TGCAGCGTTGAATTGGGGCGGAAATACAATGAGCAGTTCTTC.